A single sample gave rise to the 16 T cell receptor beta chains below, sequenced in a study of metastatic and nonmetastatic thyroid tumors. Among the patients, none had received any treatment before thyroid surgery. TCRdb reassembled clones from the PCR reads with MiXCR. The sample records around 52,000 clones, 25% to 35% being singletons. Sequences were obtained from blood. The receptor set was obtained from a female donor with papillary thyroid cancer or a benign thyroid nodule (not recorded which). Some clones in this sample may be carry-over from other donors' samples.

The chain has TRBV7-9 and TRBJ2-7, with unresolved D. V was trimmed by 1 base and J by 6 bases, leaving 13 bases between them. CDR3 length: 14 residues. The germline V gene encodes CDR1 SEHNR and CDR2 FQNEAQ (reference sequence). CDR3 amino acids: CASSLDSDLGEQYF. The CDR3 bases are TGTGCCAGCAGCTTAGACAGCGATTTGGGCGAGCAGTACTTC.

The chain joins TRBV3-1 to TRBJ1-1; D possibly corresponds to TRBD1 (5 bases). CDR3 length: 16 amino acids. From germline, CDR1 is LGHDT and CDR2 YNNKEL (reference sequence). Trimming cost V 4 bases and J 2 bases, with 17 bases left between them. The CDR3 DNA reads TGTGCCAGCAGCCCGACCATGTCAGGGTCCAACACTGAAGCTTTCTTT. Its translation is CASSPTMSGSNTEAFF. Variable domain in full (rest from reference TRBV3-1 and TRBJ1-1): DTAVSQTPKYLVTQMGNDKSIKCEQNLGHDTMYWYKQDSKKFLKIMFSYNNKELIINETVPNRFSPKSPDKAHLNLHINSLELGDSAVYFCASSPTMSGSNTEAFFGQGTRLTVV.

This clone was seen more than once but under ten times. In DNA form, the CDR3 reads TGTGCCAGCAGACCCGGGGGGGAAGAGACCCAGTACTTC. Its protein product is CASRPGGEETQYF. The chain uses TRBV28 and TRBJ2-5; 8 bases are a match to TRBD2. After removal of 6 bases from V and 3 bases from J, the junction contained 3 bases not matched to a gene. Germline-derived CDR1 and CDR2 are MDHEN and SYDVKM. The CDR3 is 13 amino acids. Looking up the rest from reference TRBV28 and TRBJ2-5 gives the full variable domain: DVKVTQSSRYLVKRTGEKVFLECVQDMDHENMFWYRQDPGLGLRLIYFSYDVKMKEKGDIPEGYSVSREKKERFSLILESASTNQTSMYLCASRPGGEETQYFGPGTRLLVL.

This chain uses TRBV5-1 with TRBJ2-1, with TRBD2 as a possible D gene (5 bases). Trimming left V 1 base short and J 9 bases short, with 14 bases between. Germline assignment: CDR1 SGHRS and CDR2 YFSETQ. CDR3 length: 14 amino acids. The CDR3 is CASSLMIRTAEQFF. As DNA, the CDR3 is TGCGCCAGCAGCTTGATGATCAGGACTGCTGAGCAGTTCTTC.

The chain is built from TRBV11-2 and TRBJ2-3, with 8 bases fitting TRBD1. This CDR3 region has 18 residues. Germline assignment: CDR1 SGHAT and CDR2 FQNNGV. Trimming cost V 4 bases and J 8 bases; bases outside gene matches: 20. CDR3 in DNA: TGTGCCAGCAGCTCCCCAACTACAGGGGGGACTGGGCACGGTACGCAGTATTTT. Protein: CASSSPTTGGTGHGTQYF.

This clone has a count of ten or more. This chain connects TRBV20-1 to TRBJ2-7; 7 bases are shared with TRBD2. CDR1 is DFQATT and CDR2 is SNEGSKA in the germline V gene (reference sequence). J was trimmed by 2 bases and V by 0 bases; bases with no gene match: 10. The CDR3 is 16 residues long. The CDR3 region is CSARDLGEGRAYEQYF. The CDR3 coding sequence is TGCAGTGCTAGAGATCTGGGGGAGGGCCGCGCCTACGAGCAGTACTTC.

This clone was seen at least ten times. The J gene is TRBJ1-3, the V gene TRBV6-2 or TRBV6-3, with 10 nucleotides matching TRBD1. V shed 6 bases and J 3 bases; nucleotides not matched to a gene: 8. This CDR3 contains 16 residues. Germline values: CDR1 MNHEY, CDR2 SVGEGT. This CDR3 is CASRYPGQGNGNTIYF. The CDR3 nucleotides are TGTGCCAGCAGATACCCGGGACAGGGGAATGGAAACACCATATATTTT.

For the CDR3, the DNA is TGTGCCTGGGGCCCCCGTAATTCACCCCTCCACTTT. Encoded protein: CAWGPRNSPLHF. The chain has TRBV30 and TRBJ1-6; D is unresolved. Germline values: CDR1 GTSNPN, CDR2 SVGIG (reference sequence). CDR3 size: 12 residues. Trimming stripped 5 bases from V and 6 bases from J, with 8 bases between.

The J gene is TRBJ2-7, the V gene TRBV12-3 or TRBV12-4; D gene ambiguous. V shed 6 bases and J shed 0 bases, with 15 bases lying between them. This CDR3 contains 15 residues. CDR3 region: CASSPPRQTSYEQYF. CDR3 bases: TGTGCCAGCAGCCCCCCCAGACAAACCTCCTACGAGCAGTACTTC.

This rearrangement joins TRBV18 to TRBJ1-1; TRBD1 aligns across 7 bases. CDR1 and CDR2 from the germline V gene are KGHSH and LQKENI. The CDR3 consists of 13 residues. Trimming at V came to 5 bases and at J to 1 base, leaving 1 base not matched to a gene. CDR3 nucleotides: TGTGCCAGCTCAGGACAGGCGAACACTGAAGCTTTCTTT. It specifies CASSGQANTEAFF. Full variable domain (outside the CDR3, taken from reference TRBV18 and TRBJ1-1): NAGVMQNPRHLVRRRGQEARLRCSPMKGHSHVYWYRQLPEEGLKFMVYLQKENIIDESGMPKERFSAEFPKEGPSILRIQQVVRGDSAAYFCASSGQANTEAFFGQGTRLTVV.

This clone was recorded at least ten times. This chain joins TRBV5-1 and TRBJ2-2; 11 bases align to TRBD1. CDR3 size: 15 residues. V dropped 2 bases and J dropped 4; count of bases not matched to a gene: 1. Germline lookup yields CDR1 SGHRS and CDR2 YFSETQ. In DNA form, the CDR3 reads TGCGCCAGCAGCTTCGGGACAGGGGGCACCGGGGAGCTGTTTTTT. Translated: CASSFGTGGTGELFF.

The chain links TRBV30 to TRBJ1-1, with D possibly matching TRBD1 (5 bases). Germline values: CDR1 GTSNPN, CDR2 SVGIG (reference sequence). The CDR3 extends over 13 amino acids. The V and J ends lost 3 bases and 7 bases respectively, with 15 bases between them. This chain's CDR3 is CAWSPGWGREAFF. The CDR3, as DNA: TGTGCCTGGAGCCCCGGGTGGGGCCGTGAAGCTTTCTTT.

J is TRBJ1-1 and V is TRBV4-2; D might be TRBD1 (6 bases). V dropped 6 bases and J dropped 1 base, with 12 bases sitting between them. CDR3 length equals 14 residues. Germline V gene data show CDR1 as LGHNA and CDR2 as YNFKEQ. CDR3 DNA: TGTGCCAGCAGAAGCGAGGGGGGGAACACTGAAGCTTTCTTT. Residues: CASRSEGGNTEAFF.

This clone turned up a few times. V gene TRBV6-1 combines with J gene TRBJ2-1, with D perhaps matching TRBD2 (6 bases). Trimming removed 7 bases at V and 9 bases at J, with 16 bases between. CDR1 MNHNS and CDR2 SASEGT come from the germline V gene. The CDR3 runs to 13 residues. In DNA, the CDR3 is TGTGCCAGCACCTCGGAGCGGGTGGGTGAGCAGTTCTTC. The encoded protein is CASTSERVGEQFF.

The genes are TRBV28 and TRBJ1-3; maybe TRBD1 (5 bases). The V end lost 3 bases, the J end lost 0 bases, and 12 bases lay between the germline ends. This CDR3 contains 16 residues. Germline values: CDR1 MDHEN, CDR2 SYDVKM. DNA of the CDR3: TGTGCCAGCAGTTTTAACAGGCTGAGCTCTGGAAACACCATATATTTT. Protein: CASSFNRLSSGNTIYF.

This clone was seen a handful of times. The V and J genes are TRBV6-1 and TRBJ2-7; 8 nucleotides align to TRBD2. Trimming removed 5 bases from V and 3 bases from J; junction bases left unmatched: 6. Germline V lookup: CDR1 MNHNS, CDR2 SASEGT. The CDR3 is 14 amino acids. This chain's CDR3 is CASSRPGLVYEQYF. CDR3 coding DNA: TGTGCCAGCAGTCGACCGGGACTAGTCTACGAGCAGTACTTC.